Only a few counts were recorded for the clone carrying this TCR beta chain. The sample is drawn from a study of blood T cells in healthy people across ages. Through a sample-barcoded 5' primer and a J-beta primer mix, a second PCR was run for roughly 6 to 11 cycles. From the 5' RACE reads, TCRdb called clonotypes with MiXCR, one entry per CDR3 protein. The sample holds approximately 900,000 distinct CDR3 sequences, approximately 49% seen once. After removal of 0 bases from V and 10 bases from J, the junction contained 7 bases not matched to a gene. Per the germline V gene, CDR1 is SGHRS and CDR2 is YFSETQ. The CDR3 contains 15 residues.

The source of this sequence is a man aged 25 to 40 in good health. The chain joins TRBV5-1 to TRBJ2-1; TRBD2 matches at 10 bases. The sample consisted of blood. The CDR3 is CASSLALAGRDEQFF. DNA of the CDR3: TGCGCCAGCAGCTTGGCACTAGCGGGGAGGGACGAGCAGTTCTTC. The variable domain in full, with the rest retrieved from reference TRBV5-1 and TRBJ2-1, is KAGVTQTPRYLIKTRGQQVTLSCSPISGHRSVSWYQQTPGQGLQFLFEYFSETQRNKGNFPGRFSGRQFSNSRSEMNVSTLELGDSALYLCASSLALAGRDEQFFGPGTRLTVL.